One and the same sample provided the 31 T cell receptor beta chains below, sequenced in a study of identical twins' blood T cells. TCRdb redid the calling of the 5' RACE reads with MiXCR, one entry per CDR3 protein. The sample comprises about 370,000 distinct CDR3 sequences, roughly 31% of which are singletons, and around 5.6% rests with the top ten. The specimen sequenced was PBMCs. The receptors come from a woman between 18 and 55 years old in good health.

This clonotype was observed at least ten times. The chain uses TRBV3-1 and TRBJ1-1; D may be TRBD1 (5 bases). There are 13 residues in the CDR3. Germline values: CDR1 LGHDT, CDR2 YNNKEL (reference sequence). V was pared by 2 bases and J by 5 bases, with 9 bases between. The CDR3 bases are TGTGCCAGCAGCCAAAGGGGTTCAACTGAAGCTTTCTTT. It is translated as CASSQRGSTEAFF. The full variable domain, in which reference TRBV3-1 and TRBJ1-1 provide the parts outside the CDR3, is DTAVSQTPKYLVTQMGNDKSIKCEQNLGHDTMYWYKQDSKKFLKIMFSYNNKELIINETVPNRFSPKSPDKAHLNLHINSLELGDSAVYFCASSQRGSTEAFFGQGTRLTVV.

In this sample, this clonotype turned up once. The genes are TRBV7-2 and TRBJ1-4; no clear D gene. The CDR3 loop spans 16 amino acids. CDR1 and CDR2 (germline): SGHTA, FQGNSA. The V end was cut by 1 base, the J end by 8 bases, with 17 bases between. The CDR3 nucleotides are TGTGCCAGCAGCTTAGAGTGGGCCAGTGGGCAGGAAAAACTGTTTTTT. Its protein product is CASSLEWASGQEKLFF.

On this clonotype: Given a much more abundant clone one base away, this may be a read error. CDR3 loop: CASSYLSGSRYGYTF. The CDR3 DNA sequence: TGTGCCAGCAGTTACCTATCCGGGAGTAGGTATGGCTACACCTTC. The chain joins TRBV6-2 or TRBV6-3 to TRBJ1-2, with D unresolved. The germline V gene encodes CDR1 MNHEY and CDR2 SVGEGT. The CDR3 is 15 residues long. The ends were cut back, 2 bases at V and 5 bases at J, with 15 bases in the middle.

The rearrangement links TRBV7-6 to TRBJ1-3; the D is unclear. V gave up 1 base and J gave up 6 bases, with 13 bases separating them. The V gene's germline CDR1 is SGHVS and CDR2 FNYEAQ. The CDR3 length is 15 residues. As DNA, the CDR3 is TGTGCCAGCAGCTTAGTCGATTTCGGGGAAAACACCATATATTTT. It specifies CASSLVDFGENTIYF. The whole variable domain, remainder taken from reference TRBV7-6 and TRBJ1-3, is GAGVSQSPRYKVTKRGQDVALRCDPISGHVSLYWYRQALGQGPEFLTYFNYEAQQDKSGLPNDRFSAERPEGSISTLTIQRTEQRDSAMYRCASSLVDFGENTIYFGEGSWLTVV.

This clonotype has ten or more counts. This chain uses TRBV18 with TRBJ1-1; 7 bases are shared with TRBD1. The CDR3 is made up of 15 amino acids. The V gene's germline CDR1 is KGHSH and CDR2 LQKENI. V dropped 4 bases and J dropped 7; count of bases not matched to a gene: 12. CDR3 DNA sequence: TGTGCCAGCTCACTTGCCCCCGGGGACAGCCGTGAAGCTTTCTTT. Its translation: CASSLAPGDSREAFF. Drawing the rest from reference TRBV18 and TRBJ1-1, the complete variable domain is NAGVMQNPRHLVRRRGQEARLRCSPMKGHSHVYWYRQLPEEGLKFMVYLQKENIIDESGMPKERFSAEFPKEGPSILRIQQVVRGDSAAYFCASSLAPGDSREAFFGQGTRLTVV.

The J gene is TRBJ2-3, the V gene TRBV12-3 or TRBV12-4; TRBD2 agrees at 9 bases. The V segment lost 6 bases and the J segment 4 bases; nucleotides outside the gene matches: 17. The CDR3 consists of 18 residues. CDR3 nucleotides: TGTGCCAGCAGCCCGGTCAGTTCGGGACTAGCTCCCCCAGATACGCAGTATTTT. Translating gives CASSPVSSGLAPPDTQYF.

A few counts support this clonotype. This sequence joins TRBV6-5 and TRBJ2-3; unclear D gene. Germline V gives CDR1 MNHEY, CDR2 SVGAGI. The V gene lost 0 bases and the J gene lost 0 bases, with 4 bases spanning the gap. CDR3 length equals 14 residues. The CDR3 is CASSYSRSTDTQYF. The CDR3 DNA reads TGTGCCAGCAGTTACTCACGAAGCACAGATACGCAGTATTTT.

This clonotype was found once. This could be a read error, since a much larger clone is one nucleotide away. V and J are TRBV9 and TRBJ1-5, with no clear D. The CDR3 contains 13 residues. Germline-derived CDR1 and CDR2 are SGDLS and YYNGEE. This chain's CDR3 is CASSVGGNQPQNF. The DNA of the CDR3 is TGTGCCAGCAGCGTAGGAGGAAATCAGCCCCAGAATTTT. Based on the CDR3 plus reference TRBV9 and TRBJ1-5, the full variable domain is DSGVTQTPKHLITATGQRVTLRCSPRSGDLSVYWYQQSLDQGLQFLIQYYNGEERAKGNILERFSAQQFPDLHSELNLSSLELGDSALYFCASSVGGNQPQNFGDGTRLSIL.

CDR3 sequence (DNA): TGCAGTGCTAGGGTTGCTCGGTTAGGCTACAATGAGCAGTTCTTC. Amino acids: CSARVARLGYNEQFF. The chain is built from TRBV20-1 and TRBJ2-1; D is ambiguous. CDR1 and CDR2 from the germline V gene are DFQATT and SNEGSKA (reference sequence). The CDR3 runs to 15 residues. V lost 3 bases and J lost 3, with 15 bases in between.

The sample holds many counts of this clonotype. The chain combines TRBV5-1 with TRBJ2-7, with D perhaps matching TRBD2 (6 bases). V gave up 2 bases and J gave up 4 bases, with 13 bases separating them. This CDR3 has 14 amino acids. Per germline, CDR1 SGHRS and CDR2 YFSETQ. CDR3 nucleotides: TGCGCCAGCAGCTTCGGCGGGGCATATTACGAGCAGTACTTC. Its protein is CASSFGGAYYEQYF.

This chain joins TRBV20-1 and TRBJ2-5; D perhaps matches TRBD2 (5 bases). Deletions cut 4 bases from V and 5 bases from J, with 11 bases between. This CDR3 region has 12 residues. The V gene's germline CDR1 is DFQATT and CDR2 SNEGSKA (reference sequence). CDR3: CSATGLQETQYF. In DNA form, the CDR3 reads TGCAGTGCTACAGGACTGCAGGAGACCCAGTACTTC.

This clonotype was counted at least ten times. The rearrangement links TRBV19 to TRBJ2-3; unclear D gene. V was trimmed by 5 bases and J by 14 bases, leaving 20 bases between them. Germline V CDR1 and CDR2: LNHDA, SQIVND (reference sequence). This CDR3 spans 13 amino acids. CDR3 nucleotides: TGTGCCAGTAGTCCATCCGAGGCCAAAGCAAGGTATTTT. Residues: CASSPSEAKARYF.

The chain joins TRBV10-3 to TRBJ1-1; the D gene is possibly TRBD1 (5 bases). Germline CDR1 reads ENHRY; CDR2 reads SYGVKD. The CDR3 contains 15 residues. V lost 4 bases and J lost 2, with 14 bases in between. CDR3 amino acids: CAISGGTGPNTEAFF. The CDR3 bases are TGTGCCATCAGTGGTGGGACGGGCCCTAACACTGAAGCTTTCTTT.

This clonotype has only a few counts. The genes are TRBV20-1 and TRBJ1-5; D is uncertain. The length of the CDR3 is 12 residues. V was pared by 1 base and J by 6 bases, with 7 bases between. Germline CDR1 and CDR2: DFQATT and SNEGSKA (reference sequence). The CDR3 sequence is CSARGGSQPQHF. In nucleotides, the CDR3 is TGCAGTGCTAGAGGAGGGTCTCAGCCCCAGCATTTT.

This clonotype was detected many times. The genes are TRBV29-1 and TRBJ2-7; the D gene is possibly TRBD2 (6 bases). V shed 4 bases and J shed 2 bases, with 9 bases lying between them. Germline CDR1 reads SQVTM; CDR2 reads ANQGSEA. This CDR3 is built from 12 residues. CDR3 amino acids: CSVVGLTYEQYF. CDR3 sequence (DNA): TGCAGCGTTGTTGGACTAACCTACGAGCAGTACTTC.

In its sample, this clonotype was seen once. This chain joins TRBV29-1 and TRBJ1-1, with D perhaps TRBD1 (5 bases). V was pared by 4 bases and J by 4 bases, with 10 bases between. Germline CDR1 is SQVTM and CDR2 is ANQGSEA. This CDR3 has 12 residues. The CDR3 protein is CSVVTVSTEAFF. In DNA form, the CDR3 reads TGCAGCGTTGTGACAGTAAGCACTGAAGCTTTCTTT.

This clonotype was found a few times. The rearrangement uses TRBV6-2 or TRBV6-3 and TRBJ2-2, with 9 bases matching TRBD1. From germline, CDR1 is MNHEY and CDR2 SVGEGT. The CDR3 runs to 15 residues. V shed 4 bases and J 7 bases; nucleotides not matched to a gene: 7. CDR3 bases: TGTGCCAGCAGTTTGGGGGACAGGGCGTTCGGGGAGCTGTTTTTT. It is translated as CASSLGDRAFGELFF.

This chain links TRBV29-1 with TRBJ1-3, with D perhaps TRBD1 (6 bases). The germline V gene has CDR1 SQVTM and CDR2 ANQGSEA. The CDR3 runs 13 residues. V lost 6 bases, J lost 2 bases, and 11 bases lay in between. The CDR3 reads CSVYRAPGNTIYF. CDR3 nucleotides: TGCAGCGTCTACAGGGCTCCTGGAAACACCATATATTTT.

This clonotype was counted a single time. The gene calls are TRBV7-9 and TRBJ1-3, with D possibly TRBD1 on 6 matching bases. CDR1 SEHNR and CDR2 FQNEAQ come from the germline V gene (reference sequence). The germline V and J ends were trimmed by 6 bases and 7 bases, with 16 bases remaining between them. The CDR3 is 14 residues long. CDR3 sequence: CASRDGDRSNTIYF. The CDR3 region has the DNA TGTGCCAGCAGAGACGGAGACAGGTCGAACACCATATATTTT.

This clonotype was found a few times. This chain uses TRBV9 with TRBJ1-1, with 8 nucleotides matching TRBD1. The ends lost 2 bases at V and 0 bases at J; junction bases unmatched: 3. Germline loops: CDR1 SGDLS, CDR2 YYNGEE. The CDR3 has 15 residues. The CDR3 region is CASSVQGAVNTEAFF. The CDR3 nucleotides are TGTGCCAGCAGCGTGCAGGGGGCGGTGAACACTGAAGCTTTCTTT. Drawing the rest from reference TRBV9 and TRBJ1-1, the complete variable domain is DSGVTQTPKHLITATGQRVTLRCSPRSGDLSVYWYQQSLDQGLQFLIQYYNGEERAKGNILERFSAQQFPDLHSELNLSSLELGDSALYFCASSVQGAVNTEAFFGQGTRLTVV.

The rearrangement uses TRBV6-5 and TRBJ1-2, with D uncertain. CDR1 and CDR2 (germline): MNHEY, SVGAGI. The CDR3 contains 13 residues. Trimming left V 6 bases short and J 4 bases short, with 12 bases between. This CDR3 reads CASRTSLIYGYTF. The CDR3 region has the DNA TGTGCCAGCAGAACCAGCCTTATCTATGGCTACACCTTC.

The chain uses TRBV7-3 and TRBJ1-3, with D unresolved. The CDR3 totals 15 residues. Germline values: CDR1 SGHTA, CDR2 FQGTGA. Trimming cost V 3 bases and J 0 bases, with 9 bases left between them. This CDR3 is CASSFLPSSGNTIYF. Here the CDR3 DNA reads TGTGCCAGCAGCTTTTTACCGAGCTCTGGAAACACCATATATTTT.

This chain joins TRBV3-1 and TRBJ1-4, with D maybe TRBD1 (6 bases). CDR1 and CDR2 (germline): LGHDT, YNNKEL (reference sequence). Trimming cost V 1 base and J 4 bases, with 13 bases left between them. The CDR3 has 16 amino acids. The CDR3 spells CASSQARGRGNEKLFF. The CDR3 region has the DNA TGTGCCAGCAGCCAAGCTAGGGGGAGGGGTAATGAAAAACTGTTTTTT.

This clonotype was detected a few times. The V and J genes are TRBV18 and TRBJ2-1, with TRBD2 as a possible D gene (7 bases). This CDR3 has 16 amino acids. Germline CDR1 is KGHSH and CDR2 is LQKENI. The V and J ends lost 6 bases and 7 bases respectively, with 22 bases between them. CDR3 in amino acids: CASSSSPGGSWNEQFF. The DNA of the CDR3 is TGTGCCAGCTCCTCGTCTCCGGGGGGCTCCTGGAATGAGCAGTTCTTC.

This rearrangement joins TRBV20-1 to TRBJ1-1; perhaps TRBD1 as D (6 bases). CDR1 DFQATT and CDR2 SNEGSKA come from the germline V gene (reference sequence). The CDR3 runs 14 residues. CDR3 residues: CRHLWGLMNTEAFF. DNA for the CDR3: TGCAGGCACCTCTGGGGGCTAATGAACACTGAAGCTTTCTTT.

Concerning this clonotype: A read error may explain this, as a much larger clone is one base away. The chain has TRBV20-1 and TRBJ2-3; a weak D match, TRBD2 (5 bases). CDR1 DFQATT and CDR2 SNEGSKA come from the germline V gene (reference sequence). The V end was cut by 5 bases, the J end by 2 bases, with 23 bases between. The CDR3 runs to 17 residues. The CDR3 here is CSAPYRTSARDTDTQYF. The DNA of the CDR3 is TGCAGTGCTCCCTACAGAACATCCGCCCGGGACACAGATACGCAGTATTTT.

Only a few counts were recorded for this clonotype. The rearrangement links TRBV6-2 or TRBV6-3 to TRBJ1-5; possibly TRBD1 for D (5 bases). Germline V gene sequence: CDR1 MNHEY, CDR2 SVGEGT. V shed 6 bases and J shed 3 bases, with 12 bases lying between them. CDR3 length: 14 residues. The CDR3 region is CASRGRGVNQPQHF. As DNA, the CDR3 is TGTGCCAGCAGGGGGAGGGGCGTCAATCAGCCCCAGCATTTT.

The sample holds many counts of this clonotype. V usage is TRBV29-1 and J usage is TRBJ1-2; D call uncertain. Germline-derived CDR1 and CDR2 are SQVTM and ANQGSEA. V was trimmed by 7 bases and J by 3 bases, leaving 18 bases between them. This CDR3 contains 14 residues. Here the CDR3 DNA reads TGCAGCGCCTCACAGAGTTCGGAGGACTATGGCTACACCTTC. It encodes CSASQSSEDYGYTF.

This clonotype was counted only a few times. The chain is built from TRBV25-1 and TRBJ2-1; TRBD2 matches 7 bases. With V trimmed by 2 bases and J by 2 bases, 9 bases remained unmatched. Germline loops: CDR1 MGHDK, CDR2 SYGVNS. This CDR3 comprises 17 residues. Written as DNA, the CDR3 is TGTGCCAGCAGTGAAGGCGGGAGAGCTAGCCCCTACAATGAGCAGTTCTTC. It specifies CASSEGGRASPYNEQFF.

This clonotype was recorded a few times. The chain uses TRBV11-1 and TRBJ2-1; D call uncertain. V was cut by 3 bases and J by 5 bases, with 11 bases left in between. The germline V gene has CDR1 SGHAT and CDR2 FQDESV (reference sequence). The CDR3 runs to 14 residues. The CDR3 is CASSFEVSHNEQFF. In nucleotides, the CDR3 is TGTGCCAGCAGCTTTGAGGTTTCCCACAATGAGCAGTTCTTC.

As concerns this clonotype: This could be a read error, since a much larger clone is one nucleotide away. J is TRBJ2-3 and V is TRBV18; 11 bases are shared with TRBD2. This CDR3 region has 15 residues. Germline V gene data show CDR1 as KGHSH and CDR2 as LQKENI. The CDR3 coding sequence is TGTGCCAGCCCACCGGGACTAGCGGGCACAGATACGCAGTATTTT. It translates to CASPPGLAGTDTQYF. Together with reference TRBV18 and TRBJ2-3, the CDR3 gives the full variable domain: NAGVMQNPRHLVRRRGQEARLRCSPMKGHSHVYWYRQLPEEGLKFMVYLQKENIIDESGMPKERFSAEFPKEGPSILRIQQVVRGDSAAYFCASPPGLAGTDTQYFGPGTRLTVL.